This passage covers 5 T cell receptor beta chains from one sample sequenced in a study of vaccination and CD4 T cells after COVID-19. Treatment denoted: approximately 11-day PBMC culture with coronavirus spike peptide pools or control peptides (ViraFEST assay). With the Oncomine TCR Beta short-read assay, DNA from cultured CD4+ T cells was sequenced. TCRdb re-called the PCR reads with MiXCR, one entry per CDR3 protein. Altogether 9,500 to 10,000 distinct CDR3 sequences are present, more than 35% being singletons, with the ten largest covering approximately 15%. Their cognate antigens are unknown. The sequenced sample consisted of CD4+ T cells from blood, cultured in vitro. The origin of the receptors is a human donor who had recovered from COVID-19.

This chain links TRBV10-3 with TRBJ2-5; possible D gene TRBD1, 5 bases. V was shortened by 0 bases and J by 5 bases, with 10 bases between the two germline ends. Germline V lookup: CDR1 ENHRY, CDR2 SYGVKD. CDR3 length equals 14 residues. The CDR3 DNA follows: TGTGCCATCAGTGAGTCTCAGGGTAGGGAGACCCAGTACTTC. Encoded protein: CAISESQGRETQYF.

The chain links TRBV6-1 to TRBJ1-6; weak D call: TRBD1 (5 bases). V was shortened by 4 bases and J by 7 bases, with 11 bases between the two germline ends. Germline lookup yields CDR1 MNHNS and CDR2 SASEGT. The CDR3 length is 14 residues. The CDR3 here is CASSGGAENSPLHF. CDR3 sequence (DNA): TGTGCCAGCAGTGGTGGGGCGGAAAATTCACCCCTCCACTTT.

The rearrangement joins TRBV6-5 to TRBJ1-5; TRBD1 might be the D (6 bases). V gave up 0 bases and J gave up 4 bases, with 13 bases separating them. The germline CDR1 and CDR2 sequences are MNHEY and SVGAGI. The CDR3 is made up of 16 amino acids. As DNA, the CDR3 is TGTGCCAGCAGTTACTCGTACAGGGCTGGGAATCAGCCCCAGCATTTT. As protein: CASSYSYRAGNQPQHF.

V and J are TRBV24-1 and TRBJ2-1; D is unclear. Germline V gives CDR1 KGHDR, CDR2 SFDVKD. There are 16 residues in the CDR3. Trimming left V 8 bases short and J 0 bases short, with 16 bases between. DNA for the CDR3: TGTGCCACCACCGACCCGGACGTCACCTCCTACAATGAGCAGTTCTTC. It encodes CATTDPDVTSYNEQFF.

This clonotype was seen more than once but under ten times. The V call is TRBV7-9, the J call TRBJ2-2, with D tentatively TRBD1 (6 bases). V lost 3 bases and J 6 bases, leaving 8 bases between the germline ends. Germline CDR1 is SEHNR and CDR2 is FQNEAQ (reference sequence). The CDR3 covers 13 residues. The CDR3 sequence: CASSLGQPGELFF. The CDR3 DNA sequence: TGTGCCAGCAGCTTGGGACAACCCGGGGAGCTGTTTTTT.